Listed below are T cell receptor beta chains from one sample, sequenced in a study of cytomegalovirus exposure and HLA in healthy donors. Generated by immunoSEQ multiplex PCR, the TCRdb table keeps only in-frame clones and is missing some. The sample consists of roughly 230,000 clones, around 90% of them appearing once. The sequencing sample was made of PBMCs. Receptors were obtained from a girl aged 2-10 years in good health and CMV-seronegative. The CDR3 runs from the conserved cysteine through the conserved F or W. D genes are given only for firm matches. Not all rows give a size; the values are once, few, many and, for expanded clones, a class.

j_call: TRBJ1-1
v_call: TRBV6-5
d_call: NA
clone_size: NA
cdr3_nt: TGTGCCAGCAGGAAATCCTACTTTGAAGCTTTCTTT
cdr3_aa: CASRKSYFEAFF

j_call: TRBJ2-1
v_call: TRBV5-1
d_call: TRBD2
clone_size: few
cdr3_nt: TGCGCCAGCAGCTTTATCTCCCCCGGACTAGCGGTCAATGAGCAGTTCTTC
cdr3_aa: CASSFISPGLAVNEQFF

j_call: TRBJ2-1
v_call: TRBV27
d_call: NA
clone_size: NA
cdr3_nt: TGTGCCAGCAGTAGACTATCCTCCTACAATGAGCAGTTCTTC
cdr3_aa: CASSRLSSYNEQFF

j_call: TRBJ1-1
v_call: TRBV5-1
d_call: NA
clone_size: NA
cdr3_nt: TGCGCCAGCAGCTCGAAACAGGGTTCCGACACTGAAGCTTTCTTT
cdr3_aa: CASSSKQGSDTEAFF

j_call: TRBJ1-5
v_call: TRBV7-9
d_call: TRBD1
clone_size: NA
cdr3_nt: TGTTCCAGCAGCTCCGGGACAGTGCACCAGCCCCAGCATTTT
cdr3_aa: CSSSSGTVHQPQHF

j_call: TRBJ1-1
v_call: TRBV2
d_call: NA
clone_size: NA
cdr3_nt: TGTGCCAGCAGTGAATTGCCAGGGGCTGCTTTCTTT
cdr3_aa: CASSELPGAAFF

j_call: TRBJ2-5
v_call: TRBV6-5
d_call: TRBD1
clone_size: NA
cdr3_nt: TGTGCCAGCAGTTACGGACAGGGGGAGACCCAGTACTTC
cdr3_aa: CASSYGQGETQYF

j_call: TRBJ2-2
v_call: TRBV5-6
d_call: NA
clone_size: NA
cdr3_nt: TGTGCCAGCAGCTTGGTAGGCGGGGCGTACACCGGGGAGCTGTTTTTT
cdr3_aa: CASSLVGGAYTGELFF

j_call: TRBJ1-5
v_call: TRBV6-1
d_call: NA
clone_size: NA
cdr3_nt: TGTGCCAGCAGTGAAGGCAGGACAATCTATAGCAATCAGCCCCAGCATTTT
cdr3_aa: CASSEGRTIYSNQPQHF

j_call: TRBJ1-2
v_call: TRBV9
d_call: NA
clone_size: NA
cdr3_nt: TGTGCCAGCAGCGTAGATGACAGCCGGCTCTATGGCTACACCTTC
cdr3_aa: CASSVDDSRLYGYTF

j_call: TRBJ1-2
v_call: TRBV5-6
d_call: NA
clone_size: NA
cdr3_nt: TGTGCCAGCAGCTTTCGGGTGAACTATGGCTACACCTTC
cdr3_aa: CASSFRVNYGYTF

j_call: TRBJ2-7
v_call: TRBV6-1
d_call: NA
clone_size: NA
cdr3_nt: TGTGCCAGCAGTGAAGCGCCAGGGGGAGGTTACGAGCAGTACTTC
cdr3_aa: CASSEAPGGGYEQYF

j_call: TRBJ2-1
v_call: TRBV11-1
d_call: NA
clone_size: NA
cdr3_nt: TGTGCCAGCAGCTACCGACAGGACAACAATGAGCAGTTCTTC
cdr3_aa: CASSYRQDNNEQFF

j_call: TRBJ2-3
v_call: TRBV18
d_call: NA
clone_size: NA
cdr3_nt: TGTGCCAGCTCACCCGTTGGCGGGCCGGCGAGCACAGATACGCAGTATTTT
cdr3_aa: CASSPVGGPASTDTQYF

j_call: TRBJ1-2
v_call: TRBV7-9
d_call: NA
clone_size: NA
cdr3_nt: TGTGCCAGCAGCCACCGGGACATTGGTAACTATGGCTACACCTTC
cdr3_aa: CASSHRDIGNYGYTF

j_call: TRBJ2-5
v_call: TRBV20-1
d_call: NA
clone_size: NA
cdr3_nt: TGCAGTGCCCACAGGGAGACCCAGTACTTC
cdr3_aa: CSAHRETQYF

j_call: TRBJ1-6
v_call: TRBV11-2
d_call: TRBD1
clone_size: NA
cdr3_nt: TGTGCCAGCAGAAGCGTCAGGGGGCCGAGCTCCTATAATTCACCCCTCCACTTT
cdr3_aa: CASRSVRGPSSYNSPLHF

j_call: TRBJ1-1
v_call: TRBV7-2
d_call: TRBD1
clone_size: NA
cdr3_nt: TGTGCCAGCACCCGGGACAGCCAGAACACTGAAGCTTTCTTT
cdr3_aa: CASTRDSQNTEAFF

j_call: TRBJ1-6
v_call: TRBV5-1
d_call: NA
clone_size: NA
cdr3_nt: TGCGCCAGCAGCCGGGGGGAATCACCCCTCCACTTT
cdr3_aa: CASSRGESPLHF

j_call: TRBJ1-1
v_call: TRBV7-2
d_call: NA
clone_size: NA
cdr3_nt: TGTGCCAGTCAGAGGGTAGGGAACACTGAAGCTTTCTTT
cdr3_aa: CASQRVGNTEAFF

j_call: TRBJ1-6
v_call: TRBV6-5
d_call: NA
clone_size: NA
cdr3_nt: TGTGCCAGCAGTTATTCCGAGAATTCACCCCTCCACTTT
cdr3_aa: CASSYSENSPLHF

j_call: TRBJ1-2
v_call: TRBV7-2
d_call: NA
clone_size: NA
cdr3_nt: TGTGCCAGCAGCTTAGGGCAGTTCTATGGCTACACCTTC
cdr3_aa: CASSLGQFYGYTF

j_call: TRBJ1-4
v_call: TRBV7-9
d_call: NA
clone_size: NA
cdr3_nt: TGTGCCAGCAGCCCCAGGATAACGCAAGGCGAAAAACTGTTTTTT
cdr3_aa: CASSPRITQGEKLFF

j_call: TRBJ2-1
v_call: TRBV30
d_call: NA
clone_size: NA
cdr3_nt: TGTGCCTGGGGGGGGACGGCCTCCTACAATGAGCAGTTCTTC
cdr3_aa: CAWGGTASYNEQFF

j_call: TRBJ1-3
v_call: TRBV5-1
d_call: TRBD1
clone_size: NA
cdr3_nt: TGCGCCAGCAGTAACAACGGACAGGGCCCTGGAAACACCATATATTTT
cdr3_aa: CASSNNGQGPGNTIYF

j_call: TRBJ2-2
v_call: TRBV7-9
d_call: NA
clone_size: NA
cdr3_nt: TGTGCCAGCAGCTACACTAGCACCGGGGAGCTGTTTTTT
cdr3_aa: CASSYTSTGELFF

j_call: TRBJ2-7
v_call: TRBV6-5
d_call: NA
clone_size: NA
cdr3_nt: TGTGCCAGCAGTTACGGGGAGGACTACGAGCAGTACTTC
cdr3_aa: CASSYGEDYEQYF

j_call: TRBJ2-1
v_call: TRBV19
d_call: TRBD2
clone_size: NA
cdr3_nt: TGTGCCAGTAGTATAGGTCCGTTAGTAGCGGGAAGTGTGTACAATGAGCAGTTCTTC
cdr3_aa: CASSIGPLVAGSVYNEQFF

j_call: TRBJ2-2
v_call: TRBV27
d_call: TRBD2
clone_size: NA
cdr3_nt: TGTGCCAGCAGTGCGCGAGGCGGGAGCACCACCGGGGAGCTGTTTTTT
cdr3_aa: CASSARGGSTTGELFF

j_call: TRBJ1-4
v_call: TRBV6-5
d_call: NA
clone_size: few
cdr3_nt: TGTGCCACAGGGGTGGGACCTAATGAAAAACTGTTTTTT
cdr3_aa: CATGVGPNEKLFF

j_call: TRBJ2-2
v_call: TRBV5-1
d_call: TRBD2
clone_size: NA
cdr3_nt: TGCGCCAGCAGCTTGGGACTAACTAGCGGGAACACCGGGGAGCTGTTTTTT
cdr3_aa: CASSLGLTSGNTGELFF

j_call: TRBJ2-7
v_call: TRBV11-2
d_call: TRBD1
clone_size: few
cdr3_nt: TGTGCCAGCAGCCCCCGGGACAGGCCCTACGAGCAGTACTTC
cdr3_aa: CASSPRDRPYEQYF

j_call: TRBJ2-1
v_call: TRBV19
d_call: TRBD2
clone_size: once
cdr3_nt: TGTGCCAGTAGTAGAGGGGGACTAGCGGGAAACAATGAGCAGTTCTTC
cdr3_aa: CASSRGGLAGNNEQFF

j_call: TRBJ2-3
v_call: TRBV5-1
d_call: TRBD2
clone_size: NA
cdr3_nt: TGCGCCAGCGGAGCGATAGGGCGGGAGGGCGATACGCAGTATTTT
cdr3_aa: CASGAIGREGDTQYF

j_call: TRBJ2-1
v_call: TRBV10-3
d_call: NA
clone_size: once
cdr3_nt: TGTGCCAGCGAATCCGGGGTCTCCTACAATGAGCAGTTCTTC
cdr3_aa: CASESGVSYNEQFF

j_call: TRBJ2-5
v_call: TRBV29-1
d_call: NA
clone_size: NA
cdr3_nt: TGCAGCGTTGCACAGGTCTCCAAAGAGACCCAGTACTTC
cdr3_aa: CSVAQVSKETQYF

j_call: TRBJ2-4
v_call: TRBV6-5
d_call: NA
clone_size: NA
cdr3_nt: TGTGCCAGCAGTTACTCCAGGGTAACCAAAAACATTCAGTACTTC
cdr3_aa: CASSYSRVTKNIQYF

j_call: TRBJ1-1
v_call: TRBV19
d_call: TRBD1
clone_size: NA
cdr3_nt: TGTGCCAGTAGTATATGGGGGACAGGTTTGAACACTGAAGCTTTCTTT
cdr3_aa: CASSIWGTGLNTEAFF

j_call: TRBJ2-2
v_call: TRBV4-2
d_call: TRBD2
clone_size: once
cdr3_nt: TGTGCCGGCGCCTTCTTAGCGGGAGCTGACACCGGGGAGCTGTTTTTT
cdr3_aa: CAGAFLAGADTGELFF

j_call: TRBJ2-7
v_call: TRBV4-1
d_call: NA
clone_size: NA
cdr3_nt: TGCGCCAGCAGCCAAGATACCCAGTACGAGCAGTACTTC
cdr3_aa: CASSQDTQYEQYF

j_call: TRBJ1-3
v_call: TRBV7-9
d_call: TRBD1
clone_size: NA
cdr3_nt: TGTGCCAGCAGCACAGGACAGGGCAACCCTTCTGGAAACACCATATATTTT
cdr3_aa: CASSTGQGNPSGNTIYF

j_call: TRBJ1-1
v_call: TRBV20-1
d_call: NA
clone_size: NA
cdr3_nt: TGCAGTGCTACGAGGGCCACTGAAGCTTTCTTT
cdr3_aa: CSATRATEAFF

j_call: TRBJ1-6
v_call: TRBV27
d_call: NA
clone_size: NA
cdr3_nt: TGTGCCAGCAGTTTATGGGAGGGGATAGGTTCACCCCTCCACTTT
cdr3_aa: CASSLWEGIGSPLHF

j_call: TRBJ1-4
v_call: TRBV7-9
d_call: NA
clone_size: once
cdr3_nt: TGTTCCAGCAGCTTAGGGGCAGGGGTATCGACTAATGAAAAACTGTTTTTT
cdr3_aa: CSSSLGAGVSTNEKLFF

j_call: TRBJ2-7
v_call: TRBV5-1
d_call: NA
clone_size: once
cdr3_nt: TGCGCCAGCAGCGCCAAACAGGGTATCGACGAGCAGTACTTC
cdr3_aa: CASSAKQGIDEQYF

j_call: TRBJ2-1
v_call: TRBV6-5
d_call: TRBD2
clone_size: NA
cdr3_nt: TGTGCCAGCACTTTAGGACTAGCGCACGATGAGCAGTTCTTC
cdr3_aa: CASTLGLAHDEQFF

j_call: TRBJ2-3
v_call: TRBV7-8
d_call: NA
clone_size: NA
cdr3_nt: TGTGCCAGCCAGCCGGGGGGCGGCACAGATACGCAGTATTTT
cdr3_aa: CASQPGGGTDTQYF

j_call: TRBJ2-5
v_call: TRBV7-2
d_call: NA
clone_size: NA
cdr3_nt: TGTGCCAGCAGCTTATTGGGGGGGGCATATCAAGAGACCCAGTACTTC
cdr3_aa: CASSLLGGAYQETQYF

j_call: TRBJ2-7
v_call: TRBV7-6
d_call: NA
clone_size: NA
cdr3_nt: TGTGCCAGCAGCTTAGGAGGAGGCGAGCAGTACTTC
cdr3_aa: CASSLGGGEQYF

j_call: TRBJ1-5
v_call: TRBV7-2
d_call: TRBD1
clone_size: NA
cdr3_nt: TGTGCCAGCAGCCCGGGGACAGCGTACAATCAGCCCCAGCATTTT
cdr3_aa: CASSPGTAYNQPQHF

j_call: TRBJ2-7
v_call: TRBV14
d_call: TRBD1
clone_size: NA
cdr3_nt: TGTGCCAGCAGCCCGGGACAGACCTTTTACGAGCAGTACTTC
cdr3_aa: CASSPGQTFYEQYF